The entry that follows covers one T cell receptor beta chain sequence. Germline values: CDR1 LNHDA, CDR2 SQIVND (reference sequence). Trimming took off 3 bases at V and 7 bases at J, with 10 bases between the two ends. This CDR3 has 13 amino acids. In the original processing: Using reference gene primer amplification, nucleated cell counts were estimated. Only in-frame clones appear in the TCRdb table, and some are missing; sequencing was by immunoSEQ multiplex PCR. The V and J calls and clone size were taken over from that table, and D and trimming were inferred from the DNA. The table lists around 130,000 clones, roughly nine tenths of them singletons. This entry belongs to a study of blood T cell repertoires in COVID-19. Study-wide background: T cells, B-cell-depleted T cells, or PBMCs supplied cDNA or gDNA.

Sequenced: peripheral blood. This chain connects TRBV19 to TRBJ1-5; D remains unclear. The TCR comes from a man aged 65-85 years with active or convalescent COVID-19. Here the CDR3 reads CASSIARHQPQHF. CDR3 bases: TGTGCCAGTAGTATCGCAAGACACCAGCCCCAGCATTTT.